This entry lists 9 T cell receptor beta chains sequenced from one sample in a study of shared clonotypes between healthy human individuals. This table comes from immunoSEQ multiplex PCR, and its TCRdb copy is limited to in-frame clones, with some not included. The sample lists 1 million to 1.2 million clones, approximately 75% occurring once. Sequencing was carried out using memory CD4+ T cells from PBMCs. Subset described: CD45RA-negative fraction. The source is a man younger than 35 in good health. Some clones in this sample may be carry-over from other donors' samples.

This chain connects TRBV6-5 to TRBJ1-1, with D uncertain. From germline, CDR1 is MNHEY and CDR2 SVGAGI. V lost 2 bases, J lost 1 base, and 14 bases lay in between. This CDR3 has 16 amino acids. CDR3 DNA sequence: TGTGCCAGCAGTTACAAGGTGGGAAGTGGGAACACTGAAGCTTTCTTT. As protein: CASSYKVGSGNTEAFF.

The chain combines TRBV27 with TRBJ2-2; D possibly corresponds to TRBD2 (5 bases). The CDR3 spans 16 residues. Germline V gene lookup returns CDR1 MNHEY and CDR2 SMNVEV (reference sequence). Between the trimmed V and J ends, which lost 0 bases and 10 bases, there was a span of 18 bases. CDR3 protein: CASSLSRARLGEELFF. The CDR3, as DNA: TGTGCCAGCAGTTTATCGCGGGCGCGGCTGGGAGAGGAGCTGTTTTTT.

This chain connects TRBV9 to TRBJ2-1; possibly TRBD2 for D (6 bases). V lost 1 base to trimming and J lost 6 bases, with 14 bases between them. Germline CDR1 is SGDLS and CDR2 is YYNGEE. CDR3 length: 15 amino acids. The CDR3 bases are TGTGCCAGCAGCGTACAGGGCGGAGGGTTCAATGAGCAGTTCTTC. It is translated as CASSVQGGGFNEQFF. Drawing the rest from reference TRBV9 and TRBJ2-1, the complete variable domain is DSGVTQTPKHLITATGQRVTLRCSPRSGDLSVYWYQQSLDQGLQFLIQYYNGEERAKGNILERFSAQQFPDLHSELNLSSLELGDSALYFCASSVQGGGFNEQFFGPGTRLTVL.

This chain connects TRBV7-2 to TRBJ1-5; no definite D call. The CDR3 has 15 residues. V lost 1 base to trimming and J lost 0 bases, with 7 bases between them. Germline-derived CDR1 and CDR2 are SGHTA and FQGNSA. The CDR3 DNA follows: TGTGCCAGCAGCTTAGAGGCAGATAGCAATCAGCCCCAGCATTTT. It encodes CASSLEADSNQPQHF.

This rearrangement joins TRBV12-5 to TRBJ1-1; possible D gene TRBD1, 5 bases. Trimming removed 5 bases at V and 1 base at J, with 11 bases between. CDR1 LGHNT and CDR2 FRNRAP come from the germline V gene. The CDR3 runs 14 residues. The chain's CDR3 is CASGPGTGNTEAFF. The CDR3 DNA reads as TGTGCTAGTGGTCCGGGGACGGGGAACACTGAAGCTTTCTTT.

The chain uses TRBV4-2 and TRBJ1-2, with D hard to call. The ends were cut back, 0 bases at V and 8 bases at J, with 16 bases in the middle. CDR1 is LGHNA, CDR2 YNFKEQ, per germline. The CDR3 consists of 15 residues. CDR3 nucleotides: TGTGCCAGCAGCCAAGAACATACCCAGAATCTCGGCTACACCTTC. Translation: CASSQEHTQNLGYTF.

On this clone itself: This could be a read error, since a much larger clone is one nucleotide away. The chain links TRBV4-3 to TRBJ2-1, with TRBD2 matching 13 bases. Trimming at V came to 1 base and at J to 8 bases, leaving 2 bases not matched to a gene. From germline, CDR1 is LGHNA and CDR2 YSLEER. The CDR3 contains 15 residues. The CDR3 loop reads CASSQGLAGGYEQFF. CDR3 in DNA: TGCGCCAGCAGCCAAGGACTAGCGGGAGGTTATGAGCAGTTCTTC.

This rearrangement joins TRBV28 to TRBJ2-7; 10 bases line up with TRBD2. In germline, CDR1 is MDHEN, CDR2 SYDVKM. This CDR3 comprises 16 residues. V lost 4 bases, J lost 3 bases, and 9 bases stayed unmatched. CDR3 nucleotides: TGTGCCAGCAGTTCGTCGCTACTAGCGGGAAACTACGAGCAGTACTTC. The encoded protein is CASSSSLLAGNYEQYF.

To note about this clone: The sample contains more than one DNA sequence encoding this CDR3. The rearrangement links TRBV5-1 to TRBJ2-5, with D unresolved. With 0 bases removed from V and 5 bases from J, the gap between germline ends came to 8 bases. CDR3 length: 13 amino acids. Per germline, CDR1 SGHRS and CDR2 YFSETQ. CDR3 protein: CASSLGSGETQYF. The CDR3 coding sequence is TGCGCCAGCAGCTTGGGGTCCGGGGAGACCCAGTACTTC. The full variable domain, in which reference TRBV5-1 and TRBJ2-5 provide the parts outside the CDR3, is KAGVTQTPRYLIKTRGQQVTLSCSPISGHRSVSWYQQTPGQGLQFLFEYFSETQRNKGNFPGRFSGRQFSNSRSEMNVSTLELGDSALYLCASSLGSGETQYFGPGTRLLVL.